Only one count was recorded for the clone carrying this TCR beta chain. The protocol was immunoSEQ multiplex PCR, while the TCRdb copy is restricted to in-frame clones and leaves out a portion. The sample comprises 82,000 or so clones, roughly 90% of which are singletons, and roughly 1.1% rests with the top ten. Trimming left V 6 bases short and J 2 bases short, with 14 bases between. The CDR3 spans 15 residues. Germline lookup yields CDR1 MNHEY and CDR2 SVGAGI. These data come from a study of OX40 agonist ivuxolimab in advanced cancers. The sequenced sample was CD4+ or CD8+ T cells sorted from blood, obtained in a trial of the OX40 agonist ivuxolimab. This chain joins TRBV6-5 and TRBJ1-5; D uncertain. This TCR came from an adult with an advanced solid tumor such as melanoma, head and neck, liver or kidney cancer. CDR3 loop: CASSSVTIGNQPQHF. In DNA, the CDR3 is TGTGCCAGCAGCTCTGTAACGATTGGCAATCAGCCCCAGCATTTT.